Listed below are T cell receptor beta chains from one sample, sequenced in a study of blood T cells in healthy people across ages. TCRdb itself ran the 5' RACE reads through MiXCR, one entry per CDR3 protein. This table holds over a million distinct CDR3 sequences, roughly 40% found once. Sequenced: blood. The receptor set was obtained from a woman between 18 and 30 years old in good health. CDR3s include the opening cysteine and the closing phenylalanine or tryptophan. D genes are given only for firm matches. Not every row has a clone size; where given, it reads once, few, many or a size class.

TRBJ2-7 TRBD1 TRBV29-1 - CSVEDLTGSYEQYF TGCAGCGTTGAAGATCTGACAGGGTCGTACGAGCAGTACTTC
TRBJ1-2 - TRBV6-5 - CASSYFLQSGYGYTF TGTGCCAGCAGTTATTTTCTCCAATCGGGCTATGGCTACACCTTC
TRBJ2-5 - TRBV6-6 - CASRSGYQETQYF TGTGCCAGTCGGTCGGGGTACCAAGAGACCCAGTACTTC
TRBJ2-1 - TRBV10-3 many CAISERGSLASNEQFF TGTGCCATCAGTGAGAGAGGTAGTCTAGCGAGCAATGAGCAGTTCTTC
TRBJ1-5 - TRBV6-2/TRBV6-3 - CASSREVGSNQPQHF TGCGCCAGCAGTAGGGAGGTTGGTAGCAATCAGCCCCAGCATTTT
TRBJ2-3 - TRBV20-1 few CSASGGITDTQYF TGCAGTGCTAGTGGGGGGATCACAGATACGCAGTATTTT
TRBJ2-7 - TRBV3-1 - CASSQVSKYEQYF TGTGCCAGCAGCCAAGTCTCTAAATACGAGCAGTACTTC
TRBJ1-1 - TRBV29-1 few CSVMGQMNTEAFF TGCAGCGTCATGGGGCAGATGAACACTGAAGCTTTCTTT
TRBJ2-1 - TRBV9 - CASSVDAGAYNEQFF TGTGCCAGCAGCGTAGACGCGGGGGCTTACAATGAGCAGTTCTTC
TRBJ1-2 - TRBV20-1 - CSAGTGSEGGGYTF TGCAGTGCTGGAACAGGGAGCGAAGGAGGTGGCTACACCTTC
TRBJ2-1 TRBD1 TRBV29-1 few CSVDGQVHNEQFF TGCAGCGTTGATGGACAGGTCCACAATGAGCAGTTCTTC
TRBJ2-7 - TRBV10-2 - CASSEQLYEQYF TGCGCCAGCAGTGAACAGCTCTACGAGCAGTACTTC
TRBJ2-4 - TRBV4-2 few CASSQTEGAKNIQYF TGTGCCAGCAGCCAAACGGAGGGCGCCAAAAACATTCAGTACTTC
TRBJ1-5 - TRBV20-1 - CSASLGPSNQPQHF TGCAGTGCTTCATTAGGGCCTAGCAATCAGCCCCAGCATTTT
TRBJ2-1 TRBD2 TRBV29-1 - CSVEKGLAGSYNEQFF TGCAGCGTTGAAAAGGGACTAGCGGGGAGTTACAATGAGCAGTTCTTC
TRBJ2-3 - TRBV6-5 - CASTYSWGTDTQYF TGTGCCAGCACCTACTCATGGGGAACAGATACGCAGTATTTT
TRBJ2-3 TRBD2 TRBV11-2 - CASSSIKAGGPRYTQYF TGTGCCAGCAGCTCGATAAAAGCGGGGGGGCCTCGATATACGCAGTATTTT
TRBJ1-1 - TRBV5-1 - CASSGSVSPEAFF TGCGCCAGCAGCGGGTCCGTGAGCCCTGAAGCTTTCTTT
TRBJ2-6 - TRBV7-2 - CASSLTVSGANVLTF TGTGCCAGCAGCTTAACAGTCTCTGGGGCCAACGTCCTGACTTTC
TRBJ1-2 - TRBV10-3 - CAISETTGGGYTF TGTGCCATCAGTGAGACCACGGGGGGTGGCTACACCTTC
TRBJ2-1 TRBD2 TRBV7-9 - CASSARTSGRGNEQFF TGTGCCAGCAGCGCCAGAACTAGCGGGAGAGGCAATGAGCAGTTCTTC
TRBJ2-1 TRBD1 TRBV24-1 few CATSDPTPGTDNEQFF TGTGCCACCAGTGATCCCACCCCGGGGACAGACAATGAGCAGTTCTTC
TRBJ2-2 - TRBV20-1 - CSAAPGTSPRGSGELFF TGCAGTGCTGCACCTGGAACGTCGCCCCGGGGGTCCGGGGAGCTGTTTTTT
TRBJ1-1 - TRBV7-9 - CASSPPTAKGTEAFF TGTGCCAGCAGCCCACCGACTGCGAAGGGCACTGAAGCTTTCTTT
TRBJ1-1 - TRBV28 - CASRLRNTEAFF TGTGCCAGCAGGTTGAGAAACACTGAAGCTTTCTTT
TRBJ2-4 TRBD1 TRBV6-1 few CASSEGTGGIQYF TGTGCCAGCAGTGAAGGAACAGGGGGCATTCAGTACTTC
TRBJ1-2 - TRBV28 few CASNPGGFPTNYGYTF TGTGCCAGCAACCCTGGGGGATTTCCCACGAACTATGGCTACACCTTC
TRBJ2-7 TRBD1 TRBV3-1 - CASSQDQGAGYEQYF TGTGCCAGCAGCCAAGATCAGGGGGCAGGATACGAGCAGTACTTC
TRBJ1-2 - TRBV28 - CASSPEGHLNYGYTF TGTGCCAGCAGTCCTGAGGGACATTTAAACTATGGCTACACCTTC
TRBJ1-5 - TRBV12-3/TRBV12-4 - CASSYSPTEKSNQPQHF TGTGCCAGCAGTTATAGCCCGACAGAGAAAAGCAATCAGCCCCAGCATTTT
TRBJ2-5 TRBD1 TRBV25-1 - CASRQGVQAEQYF TGTGCCAGTAGACAGGGGGTACAAGCTGAGCAGTACTTC
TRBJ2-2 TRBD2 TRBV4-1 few CASRLGLAGNTGELFF TGCGCCAGCAGGCTCGGGCTAGCGGGTAACACCGGGGAGCTGTTTTTT
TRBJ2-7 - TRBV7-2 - CASSLGGPENEQYF TGTGCCAGCAGCTTAGGAGGGCCAGAGAACGAGCAGTACTTC
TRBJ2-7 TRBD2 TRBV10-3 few CAISGLADYEQYF TGTGCCATCAGCGGACTAGCGGACTACGAGCAGTACTTC
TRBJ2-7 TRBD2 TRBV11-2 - CASSVLREVHNEQYF TGTGCCAGCAGCGTCTTGCGGGAGGTGCACAATGAGCAGTACTTC
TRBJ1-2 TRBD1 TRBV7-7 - CASSLASAGGSYTF TGTGCTAGCAGCTTAGCTTCGGCAGGGGGTAGCTACACCTTC
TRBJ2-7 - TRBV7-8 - CASSLERGIYEQYF TGTGCCAGCAGCTTAGAACGGGGAATCTACGAGCAGTACTTC
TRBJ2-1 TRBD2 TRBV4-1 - CASSQVGSGGNEQFF TGCGCCAGCAGCCAAGTTGGTAGCGGGGGGAATGAGCAGTTCTTC
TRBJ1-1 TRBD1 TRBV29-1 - CSVAADRDTEAFF TGCAGCGTCGCCGCCGACAGGGACACTGAAGCTTTCTTT
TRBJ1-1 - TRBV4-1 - CASSHAGQRGFWDTEAFF TGCGCCAGCAGCCACGCCGGACAGAGGGGGTTCTGGGACACTGAAGCTTTCTTT
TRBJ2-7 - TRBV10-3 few CAISISSYEQYF TGTGCCATCAGCATTAGCTCCTACGAGCAGTACTTC